This paragraph reports one T cell receptor beta chain. The data originate from a study of cytomegalovirus exposure and HLA in healthy donors. The PCR employed 60 Vbeta primers together with 13 Jbeta primers. Original processing methods: A later analysis counted approximately 80 million unique TCR beta chains, some 12 million shared. TCRdb keeps only in-frame clones here, not all; method: immunoSEQ multiplex PCR. The V and J calls and the clone size are those of that table, but D and trimming were determined from the DNA. The sample records some 200,000 clones, approximately 81% being singletons. V lost 5 bases to trimming and J lost 2 bases, with 10 bases between them. The CDR3 length is 13 residues. The V gene's germline CDR1 is SGDLS and CDR2 YYNGEE.

The chain employs TRBV9 and TRBJ1-1; weak D call: TRBD1 (6 bases). The sequence was obtained from a man aged 50-59 years in good health and CMV-seronegative. What was sequenced was PBMCs. The CDR3, as DNA: TGTGCCAGCAGTAGGGGGGGTAACACTGAAGCTTTCTTT. It is translated as CASSRGGNTEAFF.